This TCR delta chain was captured in a study of gamma-delta chains in newborns, infants, children. Study-level information: Innate gammadelta T cells reportedly expand polyclonally right after birth, driven by microbial exposure, per the title.

V was clipped by 0 bases and J by 6 bases; unmatched bases: 4. CDR3 length: 16 residues. The germline V gene has CDR1 GEAIGNYY and CDR2 EKD. TCRdb made new clone calls on the reads using CATT. The sample carries a few thousand delta-chain clones, around 4.2% recorded once. This clone is deemed large. Other DNA sequences in the same sample also yield this CDR3. The chain carries TRDV2 and TRDJ3; TRDD3 matches at 7 bases. The sample consisted of blood. The source of this sequence is a child who was a newborn, infant or young child, either healthy, febrile or measles-vaccinated (not recorded which). The CDR3 spells CACDTLGGPDTRQMFF. CDR3 sequence (DNA): TGTGCCTGTGACACCCTGGGGGGACCGGACACCCGACAGATGTTTTTC.